The clone carrying this T cell receptor (beta chain) was recorded once. What it binds is unknown. Around 28,000 T cell genomes (about 300 ng DNA) went into each PBMC replicate. Researchers sequenced unsorted PBMC DNA using ten immunoSEQ deep assay plates. Clones were read by immunoSEQ multiplex PCR, and TCRdb kept only the in-frame ones, dropping some. The sample holds about 450,000 clones, roughly 80% seen once. Participating donors were healthy, HIV-negative adults free of recent acute infections or vaccinations. This sample was included in a study of shared clonotypes between healthy human individuals. Whole-study results and caveats: Among donors, sharing of clonotypes was expected to be affected by sequencing depth.

This receptor was obtained from a woman between 40 and 55 years old in good health. Some clones in this sample may be carry-over from other donors' samples. Sequencing was carried out using PBMCs.

CDR3 in DNA: TGTGCCAGGAGCGCTTACACCGGGGAGCTGTTTTTT. Translated, it gives CARSAYTGELFF. The chain has TRBV5-8 and TRBJ2-2; D is uncertain. V was trimmed by 8 bases and J by 3 bases, leaving 8 bases between them. Germline CDR1 and CDR2: SGHTS and YDEGEE. The CDR3 is 12 amino acids.